This TCR beta chain was sequenced in a study of blood T cell repertoires in COVID-19. Overall study: Some COVID-19 samples were acute and others convalescent; all came from the United States, Italy and Spain.

The table came from immunoSEQ multiplex PCR; TCRdb's copy has only in-frame clones and leaves some out. The sample holds about 100,000 clones; roughly 85% are singletons and the top ten take roughly 2%. CDR1 is SGHDT and CDR2 is YYEEEE in the germline V gene. This CDR3 is 18 amino acids long. Trimming removed 0 bases from V and 0 bases from J; junction bases left unmatched: 5. This receptor was taken from a man in his forties or fifties with active COVID-19. What was sequenced was peripheral blood. This chain links TRBV5-6 with TRBJ2-6; 8 nucleotides agree with TRBD2. CDR3 loop: CASSLVGGGPSGANVLTF. For the CDR3, the DNA is TGTGCCAGCAGCTTGGTCGGGGGGGGCCCCTCTGGGGCCAACGTCCTGACTTTC.